Below, 2 T cell receptor beta chains from the same sample are listed, as sequenced in a study of T cell repertoires in cytomegalovirus infection. TCRdb independently ran MiXCR on the reads; one entry per CDR3 protein. This table holds 250,000 to 300,000 distinct CDR3 sequences, about 20% found once. Their antigens remain unidentified. Sequences were derived from cultured PBMCs, sampled from culture after CMV antigen stimulation. The receptors were sampled from a human donor in good health (CMV status not recorded). Some clones in this sample may be carry-over from other donors' samples.

The J gene is TRBJ2-7, the V gene TRBV7-9, with 8 bases lining up with TRBD1. Germline V gene sequence: CDR1 SEHNR, CDR2 FQNEAQ (reference sequence). Losses at the gene ends were 5 bases for V and 2 bases for J; bases not matched to a gene: 5. The CDR3 extends over 14 amino acids. CDR3 DNA sequence: TGTGCCAGCAGCCAGGGGGCGGTTACCTACGAGCAGTACTTC. Its protein is CASSQGAVTYEQYF.

The CDR3 DNA follows: TGTGCCACCAGGACTAGCGGGACTTTTTACGAGCAGTACGTC. Its translation is CATRTSGTFYEQYV. V usage is TRBV10-3 and J usage is TRBJ2-7; 12 bases agree with TRBD2. V gave up 10 bases and J gave up 4 bases; unmatched junction bases: 8. Germline values: CDR1 ENHRY, CDR2 SYGVKD. There are 14 residues in the CDR3.